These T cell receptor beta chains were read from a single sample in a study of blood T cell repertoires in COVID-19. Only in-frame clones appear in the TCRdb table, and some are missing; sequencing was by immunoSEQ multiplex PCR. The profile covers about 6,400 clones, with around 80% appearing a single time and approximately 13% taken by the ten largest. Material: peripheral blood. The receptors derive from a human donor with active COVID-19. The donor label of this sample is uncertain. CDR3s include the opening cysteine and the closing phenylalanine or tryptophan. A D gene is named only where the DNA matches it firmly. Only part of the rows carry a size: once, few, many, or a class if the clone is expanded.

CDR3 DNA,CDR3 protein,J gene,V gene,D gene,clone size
TGTGCCAGCAGCCGGACCGGGACTGCCTACAATGAGCAGTTCTTC,CASSRTGTAYNEQFF,TRBJ2-1,TRBV7-2,-,-
TGTGCCAGCAGACAAGCTTCTCGGGGGGGCGGTGAAAAACTGTTTTTT,CASRQASRGGGEKLFF,TRBJ1-4,TRBV3-1/TRBV3-2,-,-
TGTGCCAGCAGCGCGCCAGGGGGTACTAGCGGGAGGCCGGATGAGCAGTTCTTC,CASSAPGGTSGRPDEQFF,TRBJ2-1,TRBV5-4,TRBD2,-
TGTGCCAGCTCACCCCAGGCGGGCAACGAGCAGTACTTC,CASSPQAGNEQYF,TRBJ2-7,TRBV18,-,-
TGTGCCAGCAGCTCCGGACAGCTTGGGAACACCATATATTTT,CASSSGQLGNTIYF,TRBJ1-3,TRBV13,-,once
TGTGCCAGCAGCCGAGAGGGACTAGCTTTCTACAATGAGCAGTTCTTC,CASSREGLAFYNEQFF,TRBJ2-1,TRBV3-1/TRBV3-2,TRBD2,-
TGTGCCATCAGTGAGCCTCGCGGGAGGGGGGACACCGGGGAGCTGTTTTTT,CAISEPRGRGDTGELFF,TRBJ2-2,TRBV10-3,TRBD2,-
TGTGCCAGCAGCTTAGGGGCTAGCGGGGAAGAGACCCAGTACTTC,CASSLGASGEETQYF,TRBJ2-5,TRBV7-2,TRBD2,-
TGCAGTGCTAGTGGGTACCAGGGCCAAGATACCCAGTACTTC,CSASGYQGQDTQYF,TRBJ2-5,TRBV20-1,-,-
TGTGCCAGCCTTACCTACGGGGGTGAAGCTTTCTTT,CASLTYGGEAFF,TRBJ1-1,TRBV27,-,few
TGTGCCAGCAGCTTAGCACTAGCGAGCTACGAGCAGTACTTC,CASSLALASYEQYF,TRBJ2-7,TRBV7-2,TRBD2,-
TGTGCCAGCAGCCAAGATGGGACTAGCGGGAGGGAGCAAGAGACCCAGTACTTC,CASSQDGTSGREQETQYF,TRBJ2-5,TRBV4-2,TRBD2,-
TGTGCCAGCAGCTTGGCTGGGGGGGGCGGGTACGAGCAGTACTTC,CASSLAGGGGYEQYF,TRBJ2-7,TRBV7-2,-,-
TGTGCCAGCAGCTTCTCGGGAAGGAACCGCGAGCAGTACTTC,CASSFSGRNREQYF,TRBJ2-7,TRBV5-6,-,-
TGTGCCTGGAGACAGGGCACAGGGCAGCCCCAGCATTTT,CAWRQGTGQPQHF,TRBJ1-5,TRBV30,-,few
TGTGCCAGCATCGGAAGGGACAGGGCCTACGAGCAGTACTTC,CASIGRDRAYEQYF,TRBJ2-7,TRBV6-5,TRBD1,-
TGTGCCAGCAGCCCAGGATCCCAGGGCTACGAGCAGTACTTC,CASSPGSQGYEQYF,TRBJ2-7,TRBV7-2,-,once
TGTGCCTGGAGTAAAGGGACAGCCCGATATAGCAATCAGCCCCAGCATTTT,CAWSKGTARYSNQPQHF,TRBJ1-5,TRBV30,TRBD1,-
TGTGCCAGCGGACTAGCGGGAACCATTTACAATGAGCAGTTCTTC,CASGLAGTIYNEQFF,TRBJ2-1,TRBV9,TRBD2,-
TGTGCCAGTAGTATATGGGTGGGAGGGACTTCCTACGAGCAGTACTTC,CASSIWVGGTSYEQYF,TRBJ2-7,TRBV19,TRBD2,-
TGTGCCAGCAGTGAGTTAGCGGGAGTCCAAGAGACCCAGTACTTC,CASSELAGVQETQYF,TRBJ2-5,TRBV2,TRBD2,-
TGCAGCGCAATCCGTCTCGGGGTCGGAAGCACAGATACGCAGTATTTT,CSAIRLGVGSTDTQYF,TRBJ2-3,TRBV29-1,-,-
TGTGCCAGCAGCCCCGCGGGGACTAGCGGAACTGTGGAGACCCAGTACTTC,CASSPAGTSGTVETQYF,TRBJ2-5,TRBV3-1/TRBV3-2,TRBD2,-
TGTGCCAGCAGCCCTCGGACGGACAGGGACTATCAGCCCCAGCATTTT,CASSPRTDRDYQPQHF,TRBJ1-5,TRBV7-2,TRBD1,-
TGTGCCTGTAGGGGGCAGTCCTACACTGAAGCTTTCTTT,CACRGQSYTEAFF,TRBJ1-1,TRBV6-5,TRBD1,-
TGTGCCAGCAGGGGGGACAGGGAGAATTCACCCCTCCACTTT,CASRGDRENSPLHF,TRBJ1-6,TRBV5-4,TRBD1,once
TGTGCCAGTAGTATAGATTACCCAGGACTAGCGGGAGGGCGCAATGAGCAGTTCTTC,CASSIDYPGLAGGRNEQFF,TRBJ2-1,TRBV19,TRBD2,-
TGTGCCAGCAGCTCACGACAGGGACGTGGTGAGCAGTTCTTC,CASSSRQGRGEQFF,TRBJ2-1,TRBV21-1,-,few
TGTGCCAGCAGCCCTGGACAGGTCGTTCAGTACTTC,CASSPGQVVQYF,TRBJ2-4,TRBV3-1/TRBV3-2,TRBD1,-
TGTGCCAGCAGCTTAGCTCTTAGACAGGGGCCATTCTCCTACGAGCAGTACTTC,CASSLALRQGPFSYEQYF,TRBJ2-7,TRBV13,TRBD1,-
TGTGCCACCAGTGATTCGACTAGCGGGTGGAGGTCCGGGGAGCTGTTTTTT,CATSDSTSGWRSGELFF,TRBJ2-2,TRBV24-1,TRBD2,-
TGCGCCAGCAGTGAGTCGACCCACACAGGGGAAGCTTTCTTT,CASSESTHTGEAFF,TRBJ1-1,TRBV10-2,-,-
TGTGCCAGCAGCGTAGCCCGGGGGGGGCCTTTGGATACGCAGTATTTT,CASSVARGGPLDTQYF,TRBJ2-3,TRBV9,TRBD2,-
TGTGCCAGCAGTGAACAGGGGGTAGGGAACACTGAAGCTTTCTTT,CASSEQGVGNTEAFF,TRBJ1-1,TRBV6-1,TRBD1,few
TGTGCCAGCAGTTACGCGGCAGGGGGAAGGGAAGGCTACACCTTC,CASSYAAGGREGYTF,TRBJ1-2,TRBV6-5,TRBD1,-
TGTGCCAGCAGCCAGGGACTAGCGGGAGGCCAGAAACCTTACGAGCAGTACTTC,CASSQGLAGGQKPYEQYF,TRBJ2-7,TRBV9,TRBD2,-
TGTGCCAGCAGTGAGGGGACAGGGTCTCGTCGCGAGCAGTACTTC,CASSEGTGSRREQYF,TRBJ2-7,TRBV6-1,TRBD1,-
TGTGCCAGCAGCCAAGTAAGGGGGACCTACAATGAGCAGTTCTTC,CASSQVRGTYNEQFF,TRBJ2-1,TRBV4-2,-,-